The clone carrying this T cell receptor (beta chain) has ten or more counts. CDR1 is MNHEY, CDR2 SMNVEV, per germline (reference sequence). Trimming took 5 bases from V and 5 from J; bases not matched to a gene: 2. The CDR3 contains 13 residues. Through Arm-PCR of CDR3 regions and iRepertoire HTBI primers, TCR beta libraries were built. One entry per CDR3 protein, called by TCRdb with MiXCR from the multiplex PCR reads. This sample has around 240,000 distinct CDR3 sequences, with 15% to 20% found just once. This sample stems from a study of regulatory T cells in long-lasting Graves disease. As to time point: newly diagnosed GD, antithyroid drugs for less than 3 months. The TCR library was prepared using RNA isolated from PBMCs. These data also featured in a second study, about T cells in Graves' hyperthyroidism and ophthalmopathy. That work states: Using the HTBI primer set, a first-round RT-PCR was run on the TCR CDR3.

V usage is TRBV27 and J usage is TRBJ1-5; 8 bases are a match to TRBD1. The receptor's source is a woman in her twenties or thirties with Graves disease. The sequenced sample was peripheral blood mononuclear cells (PBMCs), obtained at new diagnosis, from a patient treated with antithyroid drugs. The CDR3 spells CASSPDRDQPQHF. CDR3 nucleotides: TGTGCCAGCAGTCCGGACAGGGATCAGCCCCAGCATTTT.